The 17 T cell receptor beta chains given below trace back to one sample, sequenced in a study of T cell changes during pregnancy in multiple sclerosis. This table comes from immunoSEQ multiplex PCR, and its TCRdb copy is limited to in-frame clones, with some not included. This table has more than 75,000 clones, around 93% appearing once. The source material was peripheral blood, sampled in the third trimester of pregnancy. These receptor sequences come from a female donor with multiple sclerosis, enrolled in a pregnancy study.

The CDR3 DNA sequence: TGCAGCGCCGAAACGGGAAGCTATGGCTACACCTTC. Protein: CSAETGSYGYTF. The chain couples TRBV29-1 to TRBJ1-2; D is unresolved. The V end was cut by 7 bases, the J end by 4 bases, with 13 bases between. The germline gives CDR1 SQVTM, CDR2 ANQGSEA. The CDR3 has 12 residues. The variable domain in full, with the rest retrieved from reference TRBV29-1 and TRBJ1-2, is SAVISQKPSRDICQRGTSLTIQCQVDSQVTMMFWYRQQPGQSLTLIATANQGSEATYESGFVIDKFPISRPNLTFSTLTVSNMSPEDSSIYLCSAETGSYGYTFGSGTRLTVV.

The chain uses TRBV19 and TRBJ2-1; D remains ambiguous. The V end was cut by 2 bases, the J end by 8 bases, with 13 bases between. This CDR3 is 14 amino acids long. From germline, CDR1 is LNHDA and CDR2 SQIVND (reference sequence). CDR3 residues: CASSIFHPVDEQFF. For the CDR3, the DNA is TGTGCCAGTAGTATATTCCACCCAGTGGATGAGCAGTTCTTC.

The V gene is TRBV10-3, the J gene TRBJ2-5; no reliable D call. Germline V gene data show CDR1 as ENHRY and CDR2 as SYGVKD. This CDR3 contains 11 residues. Trimming stripped 6 bases from V and 3 bases from J, with 5 bases between. The DNA for the CDR3 is TGTGCCATCAGCTCCGAAGAGACCCAGTACTTC. It specifies CAISSEETQYF.

This clone was seen once. V usage is TRBV13 and J usage is TRBJ1-5; D perhaps matches TRBD1 (5 bases). Germline V gene lookup returns CDR1 PRHDT and CDR2 FYEKMQ (reference sequence). The V and J ends lost 8 bases and 6 bases respectively, with 14 bases between them. This CDR3 comprises 13 residues. The DNA of the CDR3 is TGTGCCAGCCGCCGGGGGGTTGGTCAGCCCCAGCATTTT. Translation: CASRRGVGQPQHF.

This rearrangement joins TRBV27 to TRBJ2-3; 8 positions match TRBD1. The CDR3 contains 13 residues. Trimming removed 9 bases from V and 3 bases from J; junction bases left unmatched: 5. The germline CDR1 and CDR2 sequences are MNHEY and SMNVEV (reference sequence). The CDR3 reads CASTDRVTDTQYF. The CDR3 region has the DNA TGTGCCAGTACGGACAGGGTGACAGATACGCAGTATTTT.

The rearrangement uses TRBV6-1 and TRBJ1-2, with a tentative D call TRBD1 (5 bases). The CDR3 has 13 amino acids. With 3 bases removed from V and 4 bases from J, the gap between germline ends came to 9 bases. Germline lookup yields CDR1 MNHNS and CDR2 SASEGT. This CDR3 reads CASSDITGYGYTF. Here the CDR3 DNA reads TGTGCCAGCAGTGACATTACAGGCTATGGCTACACCTTC.

This chain joins TRBV7-6 and TRBJ2-3; 13 bases agree with TRBD2. V lost 5 bases and J lost 0; bases outside the gene matches: 11. The CDR3 runs 19 residues. Germline assignment: CDR1 SGHVS and CDR2 FNYEAQ. The CDR3 DNA is TGTGCCAGCAGCACAAGACTAGCGGGGGGTTCTACTAGCACAGATACGCAGTATTTT. Translation gives CASSTRLAGGSTSTDTQYF.

This chain joins TRBV7-9 and TRBJ1-1; no clear D. Trimming removed 6 bases at V and 1 base at J, with 9 bases between. CDR3 length: 13 amino acids. From germline, CDR1 is SEHNR and CDR2 FQNEAQ (reference sequence). CDR3 in DNA: TGTGCCAGCAGACGGGAATGGAACACTGAAGCTTTCTTT. The encoded protein is CASRREWNTEAFF.

The V and J genes are TRBV9 and TRBJ1-4; 8 bases fit TRBD1. Trimming removed 4 bases from V and 8 bases from J; junction bases left unmatched: 10. The germline gives CDR1 SGDLS, CDR2 YYNGEE. This CDR3 spans 15 amino acids. CDR3 residues: CASSPRQGHREKLFF. CDR3 in DNA: TGTGCCAGCAGCCCCCGACAGGGGCACAGGGAAAAACTGTTTTTT.

The V gene is TRBV29-1, the J gene TRBJ1-2, with D uncertain. Trimming shortened V by 5 bases and J by 6 bases, and 7 bases separated the two germline ends. CDR3 length: 10 residues. Germline CDR1 SQVTM, CDR2 ANQGSEA. Here the CDR3 DNA reads TGCAGCGTTCTTGAGGATGGCTACACCTTC. Its protein is CSVLEDGYTF. The complete variable domain, with remaining parts taken from reference TRBV29-1 and TRBJ1-2, reads SAVISQKPSRDICQRGTSLTIQCQVDSQVTMMFWYRQQPGQSLTLIATANQGSEATYESGFVIDKFPISRPNLTFSTLTVSNMSPEDSSIYLCSVLEDGYTFGSGTRLTVV.

V is TRBV7-2 and J is TRBJ2-7; D is possibly TRBD2 (5 bases). CDR3 length: 14 residues. V lost 3 bases, J lost 6 bases, and 15 bases lay in between. Per germline, CDR1 SGHTA and CDR2 FQGNSA. The CDR3 protein is CASSFRASSSEQYF. For the CDR3, the DNA is TGTGCCAGCAGCTTTCGAGCTAGCAGTAGCGAGCAGTACTTC.

V and J are TRBV9 and TRBJ2-2, with 8 bases aligning to TRBD1. From germline, CDR1 is SGDLS and CDR2 YYNGEE. This CDR3 contains 16 residues. V was clipped by 0 bases and J by 8 bases; unmatched bases: 9. As DNA, the CDR3 is TGTGCCAGCAGCGTAGGGGACAGGATCATGCTTGGGGAGCTGTTTTTT. Residues: CASSVGDRIMLGELFF.

The V gene is TRBV5-1, the J gene TRBJ2-7; D call uncertain. In germline, CDR1 is SGHRS, CDR2 YFSETQ. Trimming took off 0 bases at V and 3 bases at J, with 13 bases between the two ends. This CDR3 comprises 15 residues. CDR3 sequence (DNA): TGCGCCAGCAGCTTGGCGGCAGGAAAGAGCTACGAGCAGTACTTC. It specifies CASSLAAGKSYEQYF.

This rearrangement joins TRBV29-1 to TRBJ2-5; the D is unclear. The CDR3 is made up of 11 amino acids. CDR1 and CDR2 from the germline V gene are SQVTM and ANQGSEA. Trimming cost V 4 bases and J 5 bases, with 8 bases left between them. The CDR3 region has the DNA TGCAGCGTTGCGGTCGGTGAGACCCAGTACTTC. It specifies CSVAVGETQYF.

The V and J genes are TRBV7-9 and TRBJ1-6; D remains ambiguous. V was cut by 4 bases and J by 4 bases, with 2 bases left in between. Germline V gene data show CDR1 as SEHNR and CDR2 as FQNEAQ (reference sequence). The CDR3 is 12 residues long. The CDR3 DNA sequence: TGTGCCAGCAGCTCTTATAATTCACCCCTCCACTTT. Protein sequence: CASSSYNSPLHF.

The chain couples TRBV11-2 to TRBJ1-1; possible D gene TRBD1, 5 bases. The V end was cut by 1 base, the J end by 11 bases, with 14 bases between. There are 13 residues in the CDR3. CDR1 is SGHAT and CDR2 is FQNNGV in the germline V gene. The CDR3 DNA reads as TGTGCCAGCAGCTTAGCTGGGGGACTGGGGGCTTTCTTT. Encoded protein: CASSLAGGLGAFF.

The rearrangement joins TRBV7-6 to TRBJ1-6, with a weak D call TRBD1 (5 bases). Germline V gene lookup returns CDR1 SGHVS and CDR2 FNYEAQ. The CDR3 has 13 amino acids. The V and J ends lost 5 bases and 12 bases respectively, with 14 bases between them. The CDR3 here is CASSLGGLEPLHF. Written as DNA, the CDR3 is TGTGCCAGCAGCCTCGGGGGACTAGAACCCCTCCACTTT.